The T cell receptor beta chain described here comes from a study of cytomegalovirus exposure and HLA in healthy donors. General study results and limits: Most TCR sequences showed up rarely, but some public TCRs showed up in many donors. The study designated fewer than 200 TCR beta chains cytomegalovirus-associated. The CMV antigen specificity of a few CMV-associated chains was confirmed through in vitro analysis. The classifier reportedly diagnosed cytomegalovirus status with high specificity and sensitivity.

CDR1 WSHSY and CDR2 SAAADI come from the germline V gene. V was trimmed by 6 bases and J by 1 base, leaving 12 bases between them. CDR3 size: 14 residues. Profiled with immunoSEQ multiplex PCR; TCRdb holds only in-frame clones, not every one. The sample consists of under 250,000 clones, over 65% of them appearing once. As to this clone: Its antigen is as yet unknown.

The sequence was obtained from a woman between 18 and 30 years old in good health and CMV-seronegative. The sequenced material came from PBMCs. The chain has TRBV10-2 and TRBJ1-1; TRBD1 is a possible D gene (6 bases). DNA for the CDR3: TGCGCCAGCAGCGAGACAGGAGCGAACACTGAAGCTTTCTTT. Residues: CASSETGANTEAFF.